The 18 T cell receptor beta chains reported below all come from one sample, sequenced in a study of T cells in Graves' hyperthyroidism and ophthalmopathy. TCR beta CDR3 regions were amplified from RNA transcripts. A set of HTBI primers served as the primers for a first-round RT-PCR of the TCR CDR3. TCRdb called the multiplex PCR reads again in MiXCR, with one record for every CDR3 protein. The data show about 400,000 distinct CDR3 sequences, with roughly 15% seen just once and about 19% held by the top ten. The sequenced sample consisted of blood. The receptors here all came from a woman aged 30 to 39 with Graves' ophthalmopathy.

The rearrangement uses TRBV10-1 and TRBJ2-2; D perhaps matches TRBD1 (6 bases). The CDR3 consists of 14 residues. CDR1 is WNHNN and CDR2 is SYGVQD in the germline V gene (reference sequence). The germline V and J ends were trimmed by 4 bases and 5 bases, with 11 bases remaining between them. CDR3 nucleotide sequence: TGCGCCAGCAGTGCAGGGGCCAGGACCGGGGAGCTGTTTTTT. The encoded protein is CASSAGARTGELFF.

This clonotype was observed a handful of times. V is TRBV19 and J is TRBJ2-7; a possible D gene is TRBD2 (5 bases). The CDR3 is 14 residues long. Germline CDR1 is LNHDA and CDR2 is SQIVND (reference sequence). V was cut by 4 bases and J by 3 bases, with 13 bases left in between. Written as DNA, the CDR3 is TGTGCCAGTAGTAAAGGGAGAACCGGCTACGAGCAGTACTTC. As protein: CASSKGRTGYEQYF.

As concerns this clonotype: A read error may account for a junction end that differs from germline. The V call is TRBV7-6, the J call TRBJ2-2, with TRBD1 as a possible D gene (5 bases). Germline V CDR1 and CDR2: SGHVS, FNYEAQ. This CDR3 region has 14 residues. The CDR3 is CASSRGENIGELFF. Here the CDR3 DNA reads TGTGCCAGCAGCAGGGGCGAGAACATCGGGGAGCTGTTTTTT.

This clonotype was recorded at least ten times. This chain connects TRBV20-1 to TRBJ1-1, with D possibly TRBD1 on 6 matching bases. In germline, CDR1 is DFQATT, CDR2 SNEGSKA (reference sequence). Trimming took 0 bases from V and 5 from J, leaving 19 bases between them. The CDR3 is made up of 16 amino acids. In nucleotides, the CDR3 is TGCAGTGCTAGAGATCTCAGGGGCCAGTATTCTACTGAAGCTTTCTTT. Protein: CSARDLRGQYSTEAFF.

This clonotype has a count of ten or more. The chain uses TRBV20-1 and TRBJ2-5; TRBD2 aligns across 11 bases. V trimming: 0 bases; J trimming: 5 bases; junction bases outside the gene matches: 5. This CDR3 region has 15 residues. CDR1 and CDR2 from the germline V gene are DFQATT and SNEGSKA (reference sequence). The CDR3 spells CSARDLAGGQETQYF. In DNA form, the CDR3 reads TGCAGTGCTAGAGACTTAGCGGGGGGGCAGGAGACCCAGTACTTC.

The V and J genes are TRBV2 and TRBJ2-1; 7 nucleotides align to TRBD1. The CDR3 sequence is 13 residues long. Germline V gene sequence: CDR1 SNHLY, CDR2 FYNNEI. V gave up 3 bases and J gave up 8 bases; unmatched junction bases: 4. Here the CDR3 reads CASSEGQIDEQFF. The CDR3 region has the DNA TGTGCCAGCAGTGAGGGACAGATCGATGAGCAGTTCTTC.

This clonotype was seen many times. The V gene is TRBV3-1, the J gene TRBJ2-5; 8 bases are a match to TRBD1. The V segment lost 5 bases and the J segment 5 bases; nucleotides outside the gene matches: 10. This CDR3 comprises 15 residues. Per the germline V gene, CDR1 is LGHDT and CDR2 is YNNKEL (reference sequence). The CDR3 spells CASSMDRAHRETQYF. CDR3 coding DNA: TGTGCCAGCAGCATGGACAGGGCCCACCGGGAGACCCAGTACTTC.

This clonotype was recorded at least ten times. V usage is TRBV30 and J usage is TRBJ1-1; D perhaps matches TRBD1 (5 bases). The germline gives CDR1 GTSNPN, CDR2 SVGIG (reference sequence). With 5 bases removed from V and 1 base from J, the gap between germline ends came to 17 bases. This CDR3 spans 15 amino acids. The CDR3 sequence is CAWGMPDRTNTEAFF. Written as DNA, the CDR3 is TGTGCCTGGGGGATGCCTGACAGAACGAACACTGAAGCTTTCTTT.

At least ten counts were recorded for this clonotype. This chain links TRBV15 with TRBJ1-5; D is possibly TRBD1 (5 bases). From germline, CDR1 is LNHNV and CDR2 YYDKDF (reference sequence). The CDR3 contains 15 residues. V was cut by 0 bases and J by 6 bases, with 12 bases left in between. The CDR3 reads CATSRDKGRSQPQHF. CDR3 nucleotide sequence: TGTGCCACCAGCAGAGATAAGGGACGGAGTCAGCCCCAGCATTTT.

This clonotype came up a few times. The chain carries TRBV9 and TRBJ2-2; no reliable D call. From germline, CDR1 is SGDLS and CDR2 YYNGEE. CDR3 size: 13 residues. Trimming left V 4 bases short and J 6 bases short, with 10 bases between. This CDR3 reads CASSPRSAGELFF. The CDR3 coding sequence is TGTGCCAGCAGCCCCAGGAGTGCCGGGGAGCTGTTTTTT.

This clonotype appeared a few times. This sequence joins TRBV9 and TRBJ2-7; 8 nucleotides agree with TRBD2. V gave up 3 bases and J gave up 3 bases; unmatched junction bases: 11. The CDR3 covers 16 residues. The germline V gene has CDR1 SGDLS and CDR2 YYNGEE. This CDR3 is CASSAGGGGPNYEQYF. In nucleotides, the CDR3 is TGTGCCAGCAGCGCGGGGGGGGGGGGGCCAAACTACGAGCAGTACTTC. The full variable domain, completed using reference TRBV9 and TRBJ2-7, is DSGVTQTPKHLITATGQRVTLRCSPRSGDLSVYWYQQSLDQGLQFLIQYYNGEERAKGNILERFSAQQFPDLHSELNLSSLELGDSALYFCASSAGGGGPNYEQYFGPGTRLTVT.

This clonotype came up many times. J is TRBJ1-1 and V is TRBV10-3, with 9 bases aligning to TRBD1. Germline assignment: CDR1 ENHRY and CDR2 SYGVKD. This CDR3 is built from 15 residues. The V and J ends lost 6 bases and 5 bases, in that order; junction bases with no gene match: 10. Written as DNA, the CDR3 is TGTGCCATCAGCACTCCGGGACAGGGCGCGACTGAAGCTTTCTTT. Residues: CAISTPGQGATEAFF.

The table lists this clonotype with a few counts. The CDR3 is CASGGGLAGYNEQFF. DNA of the CDR3: TGTGCCAGCGGTGGGGGACTAGCGGGATACAATGAGCAGTTCTTC. The rearrangement links TRBV3-1 to TRBJ2-1, with TRBD2 matching over 13 bases. The V gene end was trimmed by 8 bases and the J gene end by 4 bases; junction bases not matched to a gene: 5. Germline lookup yields CDR1 LGHDT and CDR2 YNNKEL (reference sequence). This CDR3 is built from 15 residues.

This clonotype has a count of ten or more. This chain joins TRBV20-1 and TRBJ2-1; no reliable D call. Germline values: CDR1 DFQATT, CDR2 SNEGSKA (reference sequence). The CDR3 has 10 residues. Deletions cut 4 bases from V and 7 bases from J, with 5 bases between. The CDR3 DNA follows: TGCAGTGCTACTGAGAATGAGCAGTTCTTC. Translated: CSATENEQFF.

This clonotype has at least ten counts. The V and J genes are TRBV19 and TRBJ2-1, with 7 bases aligning to TRBD1. CDR3 length equals 14 residues. The V gene end was trimmed by 6 bases and the J gene end by 4 bases; junction bases not matched to a gene: 6. The germline V gene has CDR1 LNHDA and CDR2 SQIVND (reference sequence). CDR3 loop: CASRLGTEYNEQFF. As DNA, the CDR3 is TGTGCCAGTAGGCTCGGGACAGAGTACAATGAGCAGTTCTTC.

In this sample, this clonotype turned up many times. The rearrangement joins TRBV6-1 to TRBJ2-1; 10 bases line up with TRBD1. J lost 5 bases, V lost 6 bases, and 13 bases had no gene match. Germline V gene lookup returns CDR1 MNHNS and CDR2 SASEGT. There are 17 residues in the CDR3. CDR3: CASSENRDRGPNNEQFF. The CDR3 DNA reads as TGTGCCAGCAGCGAGAACCGGGACAGGGGACCGAACAATGAGCAGTTCTTC.

In the case of this clonotype: This could be a read error, since a much larger clone is one nucleotide away. The CDR3 end shows no conserved phenylalanine or tryptophan, and so a read error is likely. The chain combines TRBV28 with TRBJ1-5; TRBD1 is a possible D gene (6 bases). CDR1 MDHEN and CDR2 SYDVKM come from the germline V gene. V lost 4 bases to trimming and J lost 4 bases, with 17 bases between them. This CDR3 has 16 amino acids. The CDR3 here is CASSSLRGGANQPQHL. The CDR3 DNA reads as TGTGCCAGCAGTTCCCTTAGGGGGGGCGCAAATCAGCCCCAGCATCTT.

This clonotype was detected only a few times. This chain uses TRBV10-2 with TRBJ1-2, with 7 bases that match TRBD1. Per germline, CDR1 WSHSY and CDR2 SAAADI. The length of the CDR3 is 15 residues. Trimming cost V 7 bases and J 4 bases; bases outside gene matches: 12. The DNA for the CDR3 is TGCGCCAGCAATATAAGAGGGGGCTTTTTCTATGGCTACACCTTC. Protein: CASNIRGGFFYGYTF.